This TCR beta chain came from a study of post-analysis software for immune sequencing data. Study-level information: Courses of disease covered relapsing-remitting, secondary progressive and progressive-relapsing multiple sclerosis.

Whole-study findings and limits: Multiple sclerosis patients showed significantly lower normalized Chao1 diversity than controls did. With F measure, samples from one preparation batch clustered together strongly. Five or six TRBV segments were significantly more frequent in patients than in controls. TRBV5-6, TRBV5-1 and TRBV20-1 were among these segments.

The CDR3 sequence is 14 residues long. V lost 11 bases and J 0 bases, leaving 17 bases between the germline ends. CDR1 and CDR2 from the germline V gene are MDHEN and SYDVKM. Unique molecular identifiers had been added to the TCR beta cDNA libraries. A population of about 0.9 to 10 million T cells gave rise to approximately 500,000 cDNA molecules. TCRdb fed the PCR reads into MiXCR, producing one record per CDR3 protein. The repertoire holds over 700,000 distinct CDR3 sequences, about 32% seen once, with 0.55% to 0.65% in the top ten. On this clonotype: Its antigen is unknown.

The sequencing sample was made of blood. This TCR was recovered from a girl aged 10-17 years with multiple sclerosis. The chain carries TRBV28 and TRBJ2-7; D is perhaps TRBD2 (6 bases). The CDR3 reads CAGKWARGSYEQYF. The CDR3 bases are TGTGCCGGCAAGTGGGCGCGGGGCTCCTACGAGCAGTACTTC.